One TCR beta chain is described in this entry. The data were taken from a study of blood T cell repertoires in COVID-19. In the study overall: T cells, B-cell-depleted T cells, or PBMCs supplied cDNA or gDNA.

Data came from immunoSEQ multiplex PCR; TCRdb stores just in-frame clones and leaves some out. The sample lists under 85,000 clones; roughly 85% were seen once. This CDR3 has 15 amino acids. Germline lookup yields CDR1 LNHNV and CDR2 YYDKDF (reference sequence). Trimming removed 2 bases from V and 8 bases from J; junction bases left unmatched: 4. The TCR was taken from a human donor in a cohort sampled during active COVID-19. V is TRBV15 and J is TRBJ1-6; 9 positions match TRBD1. The source material was peripheral blood. The CDR3 here is CATSRSRQGDSPLHF. CDR3 DNA: TGTGCCACCAGCAGATCCAGACAGGGGGATTCACCCCTCCACTTT. The full variable domain, its missing parts supplied by reference TRBV15 and TRBJ1-6, is DAMVIQNPRYQVTQFGKPVTLSCSQTLNHNVMYWYQQKSSQAPKLLFHYYDKDFNNEADTPDNFQSRRPNTSFCFLDIRSPGLGDTAMYLCATSRSRQGDSPLHFGNGTRLTVT.